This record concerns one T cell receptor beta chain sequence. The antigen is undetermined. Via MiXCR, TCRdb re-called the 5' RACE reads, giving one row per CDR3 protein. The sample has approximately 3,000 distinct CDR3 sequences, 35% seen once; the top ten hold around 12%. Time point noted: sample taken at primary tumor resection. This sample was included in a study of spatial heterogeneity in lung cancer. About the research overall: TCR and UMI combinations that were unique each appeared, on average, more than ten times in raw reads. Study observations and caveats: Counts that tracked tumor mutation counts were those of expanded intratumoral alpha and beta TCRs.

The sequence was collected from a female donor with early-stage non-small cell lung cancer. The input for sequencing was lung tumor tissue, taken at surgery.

CDR3 coding DNA: TGCGCCAGCAGCCAAGTGAGTAACCATAATCAGCCCCAGCATTTT. Translation gives CASSQVSNHNQPQHF. V gene TRBV4-1 combines with J gene TRBJ1-5; D is unresolved. CDR1 MGHRA and CDR2 YSYEKL come from the germline V gene. V lost 1 base and J lost 4, with 11 bases in between. The length of the CDR3 is 15 residues.